Shown below are 23 T cell receptor beta chains from a single sample sequenced in a study of T cells after yellow fever vaccination. A single record per CDR3 protein comes from TCRdb applying MiXCR to the 5' RACE reads. There are a few hundred thousand distinct CDR3 sequences in the sample; around 8.1% occur only once, and about 16% lies in the top ten. The input for sequencing was PBMCs, taken about 49 days after the first yellow fever vaccination. All receptors come from a man in his late teens or twenties who received the YFV17D yellow fever vaccine.

This clonotype is a singleton in its sample. The chain links TRBV21-1 to TRBJ2-1; TRBD2 was called by the table and not checked on the DNA. TRBV21-1 is tagged as a pseudogene. This CDR3 is built from 20 residues. The CDR3 DNA sequence: TGTGCCAGCAGCTCGGGGACTAGCGGTGATCATTACAGCTCCTACAATGAGCAGTTCTTC. This encodes CASSSGTSGDHYSSYNEQFF.

This chain links TRBV2 with TRBJ2-5; 10 nucleotides agree with TRBD1. This CDR3 region has 14 residues. Losses at the gene ends were 4 bases for V and 5 bases for J; bases not matched to a gene: 4. The V gene's germline CDR1 is SNHLY and CDR2 FYNNEI. CDR3 coding DNA: TGTGCCAGCAGTGTAGACAGGGGGCTGGAGACCCAGTACTTC. As protein: CASSVDRGLETQYF.

The chain recombines TRBV12-3 or TRBV12-4 with TRBJ1-1; 7 bases match TRBD1. The CDR3 spans 14 residues. After removal of 3 bases from V and 7 bases from J, the junction contained 8 bases not matched to a gene. As DNA, the CDR3 is TGTGCCAGCAGTTTCTGGACAGGAGACAATGAAGCTTTCTTT. Translation: CASSFWTGDNEAFF.

The J gene is TRBJ2-3, the V gene TRBV6-2 or TRBV6-3; the D gene could be TRBD1 or TRBD2 (5 bases each). Trimming stripped 5 bases from V and 1 base from J, with 16 bases between. This CDR3 region has 16 residues. Germline values: CDR1 MNHEY, CDR2 SVGEGT. The CDR3 region is CASSGYQGDGTDTQYF. DNA of the CDR3: TGTGCCAGCAGTGGATACCAGGGAGACGGCACAGATACGCAGTATTTT.

V usage is TRBV12-3 or TRBV12-4 and J usage is TRBJ1-5, with TRBD1 identical over 7 bases. V shed 6 bases and J 3 bases; nucleotides not matched to a gene: 17. The CDR3 runs to 18 residues. CDR3 in DNA: TGTGCCAGCAGCCGAAGACAGGGTATACCGACTCACAATCAGCCCCAGCATTTT. It yields the protein CASSRRQGIPTHNQPQHF.

This clonotype was counted only a few times. The chain links TRBV18 to TRBJ1-1; no definite D call. The V gene's germline CDR1 is KGHSH and CDR2 LQKENI. The V end lost 3 bases, the J end lost 2 bases, and 10 bases lay between the germline ends. This CDR3 has 14 residues. CDR3 sequence reads: CASSPAPSNTEAFF. CDR3 sequence (DNA): TGTGCCAGCTCACCGGCGCCGTCCAACACTGAAGCTTTCTTT.

This clonotype turned up a few times. This chain links TRBV20-1 with TRBJ2-1, with D tentatively TRBD1 or TRBD2 (5 bases each). This CDR3 has 17 residues. CDR1 is DFQATT, CDR2 SNEGSKA, per germline (reference sequence). The germline V and J ends were trimmed by 0 bases and 0 bases, with 15 bases remaining between them. The CDR3 coding sequence is TGCAGTGCTAGAGATGGTAGGGGACCTAACTCCTACAATGAGCAGTTCTTC. Encoded protein: CSARDGRGPNSYNEQFF.

This clonotype was picked up a small number of times. V is TRBV20-1 and J is TRBJ2-7, with a weak D call TRBD2 (5 bases). The CDR3 totals 12 residues. Trimming cost V 3 bases and J 6 bases, with 12 bases left between them. Germline values: CDR1 DFQATT, CDR2 SNEGSKA (reference sequence). The CDR3 coding sequence is TGCAGTGCTAGTGAGGGTCCGAGCGAGCAGTACTTC. Residues: CSASEGPSEQYF.

This clonotype has only a few counts. This chain joins TRBV7-2 and TRBJ1-6; the D gene is possibly TRBD1 (5 bases). This CDR3 spans 15 amino acids. Trimming stripped 7 bases from V and 4 bases from J, with 14 bases between. Per the germline V gene, CDR1 is SGHTA and CDR2 is FQGNSA. This CDR3 reads CASTRGAAYNSPLHF. The CDR3 DNA sequence: TGTGCCAGCACTAGAGGGGCGGCATATAATTCACCCCTCCACTTT.

This clonotype came up a few times. CDR3 protein: CASSLQEEKLFF. DNA of the CDR3: TGTGCCAGCAGCTTACAGGAAGAAAAACTGTTTTTT. The chain recombines TRBV7-9 with TRBJ1-4, with D uncertain. The CDR3 length is 12 residues. V shed 2 bases and J shed 8 bases, with 6 bases lying between them. From germline, CDR1 is SEHNR and CDR2 FQNEAQ (reference sequence). Complete variable domain (other parts from reference TRBV7-9 and TRBJ1-4): DTGVSQNPRHKITKRGQNVTFRCDPISEHNRLYWYRQTLGQGPEFLTYFQNEAQLEKSRLLSDRFSAERPKGSFSTLEIQRTEQGDSAMYLCASSLQEEKLFFGSGTQLSVL.

This chain uses TRBV20-1 with TRBJ1-5; 9 positions match TRBD1. V lost 3 bases and J lost 6; bases outside the gene matches: 3. From germline, CDR1 is DFQATT and CDR2 SNEGSKA (reference sequence). The CDR3 spans 13 residues. CDR3 nucleotide sequence: TGCAGTGCTAGCGGACAGGGGCGTCAGCCCCAGCATTTT. It encodes CSASGQGRQPQHF.

This clonotype appeared a few times. This chain links TRBV30 with TRBJ1-2; tentative D call: TRBD1 (5 bases). Trimming cost V 2 bases and J 8 bases, with 9 bases left between them. This CDR3 is built from 11 residues. The germline V gene encodes CDR1 GTSNPN and CDR2 SVGIG (reference sequence). The CDR3 region is CAWSQGAGYTF. CDR3 DNA sequence: TGTGCCTGGAGTCAAGGGGCAGGCTACACCTTC. Filled out from reference TRBV30 and TRBJ1-2, the complete variable domain reads SQTIHQWPATLVQPVGSPLSLECTVEGTSNPNLYWYRQAAGRGLQLLFYSVGIGQISSEVPQNLSASRPQDRQFILSSKKLLLSDSGFYLCAWSQGAGYTFGSGTRLTVV.

The rearrangement uses TRBV7-2 and TRBJ2-7, with 8 bases lining up with TRBD1. This CDR3 contains 14 residues. The V gene end was trimmed by 3 bases and the J gene end by 4 bases; junction bases not matched to a gene: 5. Germline-derived CDR1 and CDR2 are SGHTA and FQGNSA. CDR3 bases: TGTGCCAGCAGCTTTACAGGGGGGAATTACGAGCAGTACGTC. Translated, it gives CASSFTGGNYEQYV.

Ten or more counts support this clonotype. The J gene is TRBJ2-3, the V gene TRBV6-4; possibly TRBD1 for D (7 bases). This CDR3 is built from 14 residues. Germline V gene data show CDR1 as MRHNA and CDR2 as SNTAGT. V was pared by 3 bases and J by 4 bases, with 11 bases between. CDR3 sequence (DNA): TGTGCCAGCAGTGAAGCCAGGGGGGCAGATACGCAGTATTTT. Translated: CASSEARGADTQYF.

This clonotype has ten or more counts. V and J are TRBV5-1 and TRBJ2-3; 9 positions agree with TRBD1. Trimming took 6 bases from V and 5 from J; bases not matched to a gene: 16. The CDR3 totals 17 residues. The germline CDR1 and CDR2 sequences are SGHRS and YFSETQ. The CDR3 spells CASTYGGTGLAGDTQYF. The CDR3, as DNA: TGCGCCAGCACCTACGGAGGGACAGGGCTGGCGGGAGATACGCAGTATTTT. Looking up the rest from reference TRBV5-1 and TRBJ2-3 gives the full variable domain: KAGVTQTPRYLIKTRGQQVTLSCSPISGHRSVSWYQQTPGQGLQFLFEYFSETQRNKGNFPGRFSGRQFSNSRSEMNVSTLELGDSALYLCASTYGGTGLAGDTQYFGPGTRLTVL.

The chain joins TRBV2 to TRBJ2-6, with D tentatively TRBD1 or TRBD2 (6 bases each). The CDR3 is 16 residues long. Looked up from germline, CDR1 is SNHLY and CDR2 is FYNNEI. V was cut by 6 bases and J by 0 bases, with 12 bases left in between. The CDR3 DNA is TGTGCCAGCAGGGTGGGGGGCATCTCTGGGGCCAACGTCCTGACTTTC. Translated, it gives CASRVGGISGANVLTF.

The V call is TRBV10-2, the J call TRBJ2-1, with D perhaps matching TRBD1 (6 bases). CDR3 length: 16 residues. Trimming removed 2 bases at V and 1 base at J, with 12 bases between. Germline assignment: CDR1 WSHSY and CDR2 SAAADI. The CDR3 DNA reads as TGCGCCAGCAGTGAGACAAGGACAGCTTCCTACAATGAGCAGTTCTTC. Protein sequence: CASSETRTASYNEQFF.

This clonotype appeared a few times. The chain links TRBV20-1 to TRBJ2-5, with 7 positions matching TRBD1. V lost 6 bases and J lost 2; bases outside the gene matches: 3. The germline V gene has CDR1 DFQATT and CDR2 SNEGSKA (reference sequence). The CDR3 sequence is 12 residues long. CDR3 amino acids: CSARQGQETQYF. CDR3 bases: TGCAGTGCCAGACAGGGTCAAGAGACCCAGTACTTC.

The table lists this clonotype with a few counts. The rearrangement joins TRBV7-2 to TRBJ2-7; either TRBD1 or TRBD2 may supply D (5 bases each). This CDR3 has 12 amino acids. Trimming left V 6 bases short and J 6 bases short, with 12 bases between. Germline V gene sequence: CDR1 SGHTA, CDR2 FQGNSA. CDR3 residues: CASRPPGGEQYF. Written as DNA, the CDR3 is TGTGCCAGCAGACCCCCTGGGGGCGAGCAGTACTTC.

The CDR3 DNA reads TGCGCCAGCCGATCGTGGGAAGATACCTACGAGCAGTACTTC. Translation gives CASRSWEDTYEQYF. The genes are TRBV5-1 and TRBJ2-7; D uncertain. The CDR3 has 14 amino acids. Germline V gene data show CDR1 as SGHRS and CDR2 as YFSETQ. V lost 7 bases to trimming and J lost 2 bases, with 16 bases between them.

This clonotype was seen a few times. This chain uses TRBV5-1 with TRBJ2-3; 8 positions agree with TRBD1. The J segment lost 6 bases and the V segment lost 4 bases, leaving 7 bases of the junction unmatched. Germline CDR1 SGHRS, CDR2 YFSETQ. This CDR3 spans 14 amino acids. The CDR3 sequence is CASSPQGVWDTQYF. As DNA, the CDR3 is TGCGCCAGCAGCCCACAGGGGGTTTGGGATACGCAGTATTTT. Looking up the rest from reference TRBV5-1 and TRBJ2-3 gives the full variable domain: KAGVTQTPRYLIKTRGQQVTLSCSPISGHRSVSWYQQTPGQGLQFLFEYFSETQRNKGNFPGRFSGRQFSNSRSEMNVSTLELGDSALYLCASSPQGVWDTQYFGPGTRLTVL.

This clonotype showed up just a few times. The gene calls are TRBV10-3 and TRBJ1-6, with TRBD1 matching over 9 bases. Germline V gene data show CDR1 as ENHRY and CDR2 as SYGVKD. Trimming removed 4 bases from V and 1 base from J; junction bases left unmatched: 2. The CDR3 is 16 residues long. The CDR3 here is CAISATGGSYNSPLHF. CDR3 nucleotides: TGTGCCATCAGTGCGACAGGGGGGTCCTATAATTCACCCCTCCACTTT.

This clonotype was detected a few times. V gene TRBV10-3 combines with J gene TRBJ1-2, with unresolved D. Trimming left V 3 bases short and J 6 bases short, with 14 bases between. Germline values: CDR1 ENHRY, CDR2 SYGVKD. CDR3 length: 14 amino acids. The CDR3 spells CAISDIMGGDGYTF. In DNA, the CDR3 is TGTGCCATCAGTGATATTATGGGTGGTGATGGCTACACCTTC.